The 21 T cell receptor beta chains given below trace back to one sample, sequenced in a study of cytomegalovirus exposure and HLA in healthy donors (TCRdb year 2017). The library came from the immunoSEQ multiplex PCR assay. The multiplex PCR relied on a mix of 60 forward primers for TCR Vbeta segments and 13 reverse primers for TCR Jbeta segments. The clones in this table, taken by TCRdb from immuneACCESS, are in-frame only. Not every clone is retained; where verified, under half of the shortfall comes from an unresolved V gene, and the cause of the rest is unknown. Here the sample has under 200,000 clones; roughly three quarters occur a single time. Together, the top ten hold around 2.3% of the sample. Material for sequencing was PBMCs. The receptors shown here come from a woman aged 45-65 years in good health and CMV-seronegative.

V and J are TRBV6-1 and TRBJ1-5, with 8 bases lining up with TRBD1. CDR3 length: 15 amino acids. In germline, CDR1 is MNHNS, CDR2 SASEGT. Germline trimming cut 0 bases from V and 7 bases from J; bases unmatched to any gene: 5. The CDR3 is CASSEADRESQPQHF. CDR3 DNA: TGTGCCAGCAGTGAAGCGGACAGGGAAAGCCAGCCCCAGCATTTT.

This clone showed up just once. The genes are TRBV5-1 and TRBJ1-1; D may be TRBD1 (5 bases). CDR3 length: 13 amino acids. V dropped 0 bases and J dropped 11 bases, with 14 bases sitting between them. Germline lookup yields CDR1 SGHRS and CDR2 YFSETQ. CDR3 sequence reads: CASSLDGARGAFF. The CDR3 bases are TGCGCCAGCAGCTTGGATGGGGCCCGTGGGGCTTTCTTT.

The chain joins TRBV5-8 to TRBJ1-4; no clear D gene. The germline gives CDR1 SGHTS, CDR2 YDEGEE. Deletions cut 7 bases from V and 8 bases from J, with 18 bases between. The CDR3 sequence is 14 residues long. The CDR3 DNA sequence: TGTGCCAGCGGCCGACGGACGGGAGTAGAAAAACTGTTTTTT. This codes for CASGRRTGVEKLFF.

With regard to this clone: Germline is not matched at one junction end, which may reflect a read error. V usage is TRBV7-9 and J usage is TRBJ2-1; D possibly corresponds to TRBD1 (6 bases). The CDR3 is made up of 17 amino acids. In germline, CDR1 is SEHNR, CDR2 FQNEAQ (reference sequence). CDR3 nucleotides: TGTTCCAGCAGCTTAAACCCGACAGGCGAGGGATACAATGAGCAGTTCTTC. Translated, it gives CSSSLNPTGEGYNEQFF.

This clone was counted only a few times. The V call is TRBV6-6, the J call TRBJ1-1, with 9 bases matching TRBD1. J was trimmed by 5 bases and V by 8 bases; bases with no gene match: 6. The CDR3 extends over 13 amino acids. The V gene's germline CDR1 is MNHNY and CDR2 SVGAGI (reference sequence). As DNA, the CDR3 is TGTGCCAGCCTTAGGACAGGGGAAACTGAAGCTTTCTTT. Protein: CASLRTGETEAFF.

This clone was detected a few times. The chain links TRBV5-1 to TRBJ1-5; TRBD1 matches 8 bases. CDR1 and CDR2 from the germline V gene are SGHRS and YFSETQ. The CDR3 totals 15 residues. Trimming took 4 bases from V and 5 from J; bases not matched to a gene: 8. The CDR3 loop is CASSLGQGVDQPQHF. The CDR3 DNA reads TGCGCCAGCAGCCTAGGACAGGGCGTCGATCAGCCCCAGCATTTT.

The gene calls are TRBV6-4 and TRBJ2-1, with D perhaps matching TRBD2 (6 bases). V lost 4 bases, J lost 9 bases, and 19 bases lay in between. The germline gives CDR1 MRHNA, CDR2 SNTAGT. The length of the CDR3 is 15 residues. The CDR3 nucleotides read TGTGCCAGCAGTGCTGGCGGGACCCGGACCACTGAGCAGTTCTTC. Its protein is CASSAGGTRTTEQFF.

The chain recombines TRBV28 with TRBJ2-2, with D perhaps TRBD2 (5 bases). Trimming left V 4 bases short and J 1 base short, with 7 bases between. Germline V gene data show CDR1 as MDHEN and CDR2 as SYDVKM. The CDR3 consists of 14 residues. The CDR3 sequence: CASSSGGNTGELFF. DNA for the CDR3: TGTGCCAGCAGTTCCGGAGGGAACACCGGGGAGCTGTTTTTT.

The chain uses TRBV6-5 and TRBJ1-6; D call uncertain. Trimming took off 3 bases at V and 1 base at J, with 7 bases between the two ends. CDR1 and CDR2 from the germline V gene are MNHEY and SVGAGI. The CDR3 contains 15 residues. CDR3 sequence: CASSYLGSYNSPLHF. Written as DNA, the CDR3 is TGTGCCAGCAGTTATCTAGGATCCTATAATTCACCCCTCCACTTT.

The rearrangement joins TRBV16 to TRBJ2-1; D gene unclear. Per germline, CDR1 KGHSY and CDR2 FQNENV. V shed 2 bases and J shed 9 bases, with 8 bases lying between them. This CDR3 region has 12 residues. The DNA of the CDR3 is TGTGCCAGCAGCCAACGAATGGCTGAGCAGTTCTTC. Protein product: CASSQRMAEQFF. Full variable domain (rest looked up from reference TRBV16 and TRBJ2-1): GEEVAQTPKHLVRGEGQKAKLYCAPIKGHSYVFWYQQVLKNEFKFLISFQNENVFDETGMPKERFSAKCLPNSPCSLEIQATKLEDSAVYFCASSQRMAEQFFGPGTRLTVL.

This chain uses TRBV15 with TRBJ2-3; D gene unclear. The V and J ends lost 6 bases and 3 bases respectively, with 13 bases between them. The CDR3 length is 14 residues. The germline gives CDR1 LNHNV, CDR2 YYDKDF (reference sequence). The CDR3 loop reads CATREARWTDTQYF. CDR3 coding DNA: TGTGCCACCAGAGAGGCCCGGTGGACAGATACGCAGTATTTT.

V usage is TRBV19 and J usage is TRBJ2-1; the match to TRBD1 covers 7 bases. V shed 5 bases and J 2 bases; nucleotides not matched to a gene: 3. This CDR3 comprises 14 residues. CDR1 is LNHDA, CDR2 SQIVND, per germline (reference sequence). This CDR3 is CASSVQGAYNEQFF. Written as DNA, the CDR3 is TGTGCCAGTAGTGTCCAGGGGGCCTACAATGAGCAGTTCTTC.

The chain's CDR3 is CASSLQTQAGTGTHEQYF. The CDR3 coding sequence is TGTGCCAGCAGCTTACAAACCCAGGCCGGGACAGGGACCCACGAGCAGTACTTC. The chain recombines TRBV7-6 with TRBJ2-5; 9 nucleotides agree with TRBD1. The DNA end favors TRBJ2-7, so the J call may be wrong. The CDR3 is made up of 18 amino acids. The germline gives CDR1 SGHVS, CDR2 FNYEAQ.

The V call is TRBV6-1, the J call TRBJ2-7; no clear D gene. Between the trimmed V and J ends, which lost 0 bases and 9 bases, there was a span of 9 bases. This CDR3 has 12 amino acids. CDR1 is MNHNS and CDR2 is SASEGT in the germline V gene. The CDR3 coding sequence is TGTGCCAGCAGTGAAGCGAGAGCCCGGCAGTACTTC. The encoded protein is CASSEARARQYF.

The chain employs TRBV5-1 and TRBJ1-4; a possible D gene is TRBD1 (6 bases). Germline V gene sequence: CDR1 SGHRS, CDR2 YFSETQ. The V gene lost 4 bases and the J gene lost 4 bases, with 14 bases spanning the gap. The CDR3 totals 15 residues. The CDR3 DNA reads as TGCGCCAGCAGCCTACAGGGTCGAGGTAATGAAAAACTGTTTTTT. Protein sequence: CASSLQGRGNEKLFF. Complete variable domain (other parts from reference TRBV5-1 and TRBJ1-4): KAGVTQTPRYLIKTRGQQVTLSCSPISGHRSVSWYQQTPGQGLQFLFEYFSETQRNKGNFPGRFSGRQFSNSRSEMNVSTLELGDSALYLCASSLQGRGNEKLFFGSGTQLSVL.

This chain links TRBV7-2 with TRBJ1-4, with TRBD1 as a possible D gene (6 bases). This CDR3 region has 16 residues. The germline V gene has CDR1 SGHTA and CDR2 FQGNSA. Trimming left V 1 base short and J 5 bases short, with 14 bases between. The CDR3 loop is CASSLDREGGNEKLFF. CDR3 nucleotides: TGTGCCAGCAGCTTAGACAGGGAGGGTGGGAATGAAAAACTGTTTTTT.

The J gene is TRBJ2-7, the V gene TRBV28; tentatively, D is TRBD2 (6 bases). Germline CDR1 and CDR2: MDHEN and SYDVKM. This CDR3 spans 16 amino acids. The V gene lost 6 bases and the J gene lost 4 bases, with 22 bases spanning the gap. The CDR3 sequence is CASSFHHRELRYEQYF. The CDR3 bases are TGTGCCAGCAGCTTCCATCACCGGGAGCTTAGATACGAGCAGTACTTC.

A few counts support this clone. The CDR3 sequence is CASPGGRKKNEQYF. In nucleotides, the CDR3 is TGCGCCAGCCCCGGAGGTAGAAAAAAGAACGAGCAGTACTTC. This chain connects TRBV4-3 to TRBJ2-7, with D maybe TRBD2 (5 bases). CDR1 is LGHNA, CDR2 YSLEER, per germline. Trimming left V 8 bases short and J 5 bases short, with 19 bases between. The CDR3 has 14 amino acids.

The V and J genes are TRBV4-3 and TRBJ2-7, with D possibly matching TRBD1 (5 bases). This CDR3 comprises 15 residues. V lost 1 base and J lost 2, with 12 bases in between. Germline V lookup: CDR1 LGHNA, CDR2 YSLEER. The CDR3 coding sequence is TGCGCCAGCAGCCAAGGTGGGCAGGGCCCCTACGAGCAGTACTTC. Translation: CASSQGGQGPYEQYF.

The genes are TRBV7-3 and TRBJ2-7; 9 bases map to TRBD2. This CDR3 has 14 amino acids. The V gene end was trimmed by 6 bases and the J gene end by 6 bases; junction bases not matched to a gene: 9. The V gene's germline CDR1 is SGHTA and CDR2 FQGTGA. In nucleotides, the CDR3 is TGTGCCAGCAGAAAAACCGGGACTAGCCGCGAGCAGTACTTC. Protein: CASRKTGTSREQYF.

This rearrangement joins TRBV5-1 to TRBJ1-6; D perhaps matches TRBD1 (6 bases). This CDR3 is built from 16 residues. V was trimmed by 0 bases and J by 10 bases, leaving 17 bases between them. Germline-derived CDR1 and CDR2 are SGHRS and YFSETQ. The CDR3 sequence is CASSLVTGTGNSPLHF. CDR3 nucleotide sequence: TGCGCCAGCAGCTTGGTAACAGGGACCGGGAACTCACCCCTCCACTTT. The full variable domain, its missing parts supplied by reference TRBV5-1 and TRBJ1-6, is KAGVTQTPRYLIKTRGQQVTLSCSPISGHRSVSWYQQTPGQGLQFLFEYFSETQRNKGNFPGRFSGRQFSNSRSEMNVSTLELGDSALYLCASSLVTGTGNSPLHFGNGTRLTVT.